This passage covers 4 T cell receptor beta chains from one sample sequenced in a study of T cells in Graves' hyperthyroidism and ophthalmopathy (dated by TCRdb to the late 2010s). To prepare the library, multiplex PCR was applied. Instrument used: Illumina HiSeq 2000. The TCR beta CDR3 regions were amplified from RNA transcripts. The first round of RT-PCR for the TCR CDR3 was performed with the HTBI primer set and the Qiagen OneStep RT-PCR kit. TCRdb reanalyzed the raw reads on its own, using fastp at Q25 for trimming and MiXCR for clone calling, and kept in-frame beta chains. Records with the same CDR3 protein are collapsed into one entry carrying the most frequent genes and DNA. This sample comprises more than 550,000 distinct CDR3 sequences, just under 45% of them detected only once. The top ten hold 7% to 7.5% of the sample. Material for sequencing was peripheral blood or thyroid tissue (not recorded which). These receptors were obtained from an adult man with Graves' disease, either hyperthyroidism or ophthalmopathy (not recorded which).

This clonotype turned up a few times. The CDR3 DNA reads TGTGCCAGCAGTTACTCGTTTGTCACTGAAGCTTTCTTT. Translated: CASSYSFVTEAFF. The rearrangement uses TRBV6-6 and TRBJ1-1; no firm D call. There are 13 residues in the CDR3. V lost 0 bases and J lost 4, with 6 bases in between. The germline V gene encodes CDR1 MNHNY and CDR2 SVGAGI (reference sequence).

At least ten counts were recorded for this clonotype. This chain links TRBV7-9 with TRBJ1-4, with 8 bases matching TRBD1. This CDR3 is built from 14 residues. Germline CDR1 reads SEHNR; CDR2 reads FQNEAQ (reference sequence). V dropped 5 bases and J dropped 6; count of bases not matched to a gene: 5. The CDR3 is CASSQDRGDEKLFF. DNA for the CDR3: TGTGCCAGCAGCCAAGACAGGGGAGATGAAAAACTGTTTTTT.

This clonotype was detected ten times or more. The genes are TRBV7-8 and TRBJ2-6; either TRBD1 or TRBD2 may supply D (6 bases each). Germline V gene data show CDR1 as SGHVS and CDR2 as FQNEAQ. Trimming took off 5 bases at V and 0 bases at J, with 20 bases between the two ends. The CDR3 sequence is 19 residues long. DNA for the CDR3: TGTGCCAGCAGCACGAGGGGGGTTCCTCGCTCCTCTGGGGCCAACGTCCTGACTTTC. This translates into CASSTRGVPRSSGANVLTF. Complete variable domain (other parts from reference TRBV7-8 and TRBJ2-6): GAGVSQSPRYKVAKRGQDVALRCDPISGHVSLFWYQQALGQGPEFLTYFQNEAQLDKSGLPSDRFFAERPEGSVSTLKIQRTQQEDSAVYLCASSTRGVPRSSGANVLTFGAGSRLTVL.

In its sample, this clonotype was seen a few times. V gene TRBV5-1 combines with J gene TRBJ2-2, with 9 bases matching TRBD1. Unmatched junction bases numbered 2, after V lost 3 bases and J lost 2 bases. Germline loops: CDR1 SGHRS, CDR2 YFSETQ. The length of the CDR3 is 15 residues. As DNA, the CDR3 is TGCGCCAGCAGCTGGACAGGGGCCAACACCGGGGAGCTGTTTTTT. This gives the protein CASSWTGANTGELFF.